Listed here is a single T cell receptor (beta chain). Its antigen remains unknown. TCRdb re-called the RT-PCR reads through MiXCR, storing one row per CDR3 protein. The data contain hundreds of thousands of distinct CDR3 sequences, approximately 14% of them singletons. The germline V and J ends were trimmed by 7 bases and 1 base, with 11 bases remaining between them. Germline V gives CDR1 MNHEY, CDR2 SVGEGT. This CDR3 has 15 residues. The sample belongs to a study of response to subunit inactivated influenza vaccine. Study-level results: The authors suggested that few new T cells are recruited per seasonal influenza vaccination.

V usage is TRBV6-2 or TRBV6-3 and J usage is TRBJ2-6; no firm D call. The TCR was taken from a man aged 45-65 years who received an inactivated influenza vaccine. The sample here was PBMCs from blood, taken 11 to 12 days after vaccination. The CDR3 region is CASKTDQSGANVLTF. In DNA, the CDR3 is TGTGCCAGCAAAACCGACCAGTCTGGGGCCAACGTCCTGACTTTC.